A selection of T cell receptor beta chains follows, all from one sample in a study of cytomegalovirus exposure and HLA in healthy donors. Profiling relied on immunoSEQ multiplex PCR, and the TCRdb table lists in-frame clones only, not all of them. The sample has 100,000 to 150,000 clones, over 60% seen once. The sequenced material came from PBMCs. The receptors shown here come from a woman aged 55-70 years in good health and CMV-seropositive. The CDR3 runs from the conserved cysteine through the conserved F or W. The D gene is left open where the match is weak. Size is stated for part of the rows, as once, few or many counts, or as a class when the clone is expanded.

TRBJ2-5 TRBD2 TRBV4-2 NA CASSLAPIPGLPSRSETQYF
TRBJ1-1 TRBD1 TRBV25-1 NA CASSDLQTGGNMAFF
TRBJ1-3 NA TRBV19 NA CASSIGRGGGNTIYF
TRBJ1-3 NA TRBV7-2 NA CASSDRTGISGNTIYF
TRBJ1-5 TRBD1 TRBV5-3 NA CARSGGTGRESQPQHF
TRBJ2-7 NA TRBV18 NA CASSPEGRKVSRYEQYF
TRBJ1-2 NA TRBV29-1 NA CSVSRSKEGYTF
TRBJ1-2 NA TRBV19 NA CANDPGGSTDGYTF
TRBJ2-1 TRBD2 TRBV30 NA CAWSDVTSGTISNEQFF
TRBJ2-5 TRBD2 TRBV6-5 NA CASSFGLAGGQETQYF
TRBJ1-5 TRBD1 TRBV13 few CASSLAGTGGFQPQHF
TRBJ2-5 TRBD1 TRBV7-9 NA CASSPGGVETQYF
TRBJ2-7 TRBD2 TRBV5-5 NA CASSLSQAGGPYEQYF
TRBJ1-2 NA TRBV4-3 NA CASSQDRTGNYGYTF
TRBJ1-3 NA TRBV7-9 NA CASSSSKATAVSGNTIYF
TRBJ2-7 TRBD2 TRBV5-6 NA CASSRGTSGTTSYEQYF
TRBJ1-6 NA TRBV4-3 NA CASSADSSYNSPLHF
TRBJ2-2 NA TRBV9 NA CASSVGGTVEATGELFF
TRBJ2-1 TRBD2 TRBV7-9 NA CASSPAGGLNEQFF
TRBJ1-1 TRBD1 TRBV5-1 few CASSPGQENTEAFF
TRBJ1-2 NA TRBV4-3 NA CASSHQGNLYGYTF
TRBJ1-1 NA TRBV11-2 NA CASSGVDTMNTEAFF
TRBJ1-2 NA TRBV28 NA CASGQPRGSGYTF
TRBJ2-2 NA TRBV7-2 few CASSARAIANTGELFF
TRBJ2-7 NA TRBV4-3 NA CASSQDPGISYEQYF
TRBJ2-1 NA TRBV7-9 NA CASSFEGRRNEQFF
TRBJ2-5 NA TRBV5-8 once CASSLGGIQETQYF
TRBJ1-2 NA TRBV4-2 NA CASSLEQSQYGYTF
TRBJ1-3 NA TRBV9 NA CASSRAGNTIYF
TRBJ2-7 TRBD2 TRBV4-3 NA CASSPPGTSGGANEQYF
TRBJ2-7 TRBD1 TRBV30 NA CAWSRTGLVSYEQYF
TRBJ1-1 NA TRBV5-5 NA CASSLVVGGVIEAFF
TRBJ2-1 TRBD2 TRBV6-1 NA CASSGYFGLAGNEQFF
TRBJ1-2 NA TRBV30 NA CAWSVLPNRALGYGYTF
TRBJ1-2 NA TRBV5-6 NA CASSSEQGVTGGYTF
TRBJ2-5 NA TRBV25-1 NA CASSAGFETQYF
TRBJ2-7 NA TRBV27 few CASRPGVSSYEQYF
TRBJ2-7 TRBD2 TRBV7-9 NA CASSPRLAGGWGEQYF
TRBJ2-3 TRBD2 TRBV30 NA CAWSAGGAQDTQYF
TRBJ2-7 TRBD1 TRBV19 NA CASSMAGTGNYEQYF
TRBJ1-1 TRBD1 TRBV7-6 NA CASSLRQGLNTEAFF
TRBJ2-2 NA TRBV10-3 NA CAIRGGTDTGELFF
TRBJ1-4 NA TRBV5-1 NA CASSLAGVEGEKLFF
TRBJ2-2 TRBD2 TRBV7-9 NA CASSPGLAGGNTGELFF
TRBJ1-6 TRBD1 TRBV7-2 few CASSPHDTGAWVVTLHF
TRBJ1-1 NA TRBV6-5 NA CASIPGRDTEAFF
TRBJ2-7 TRBD1 TRBV7-3 NA CASSFGTGSPYEQYF